The T cell receptor beta chain described here comes from a study of blood T cell repertoires in COVID-19. Study-wide context: PBMCs, B-cell-depleted T cells, or T cells provided the cDNA or gDNA that made up the material.

The V end lost 3 bases, the J end lost 1 base, and 6 bases lay between the germline ends. CDR1 is SNHLY and CDR2 is FYNNEI in the germline V gene. The CDR3 has 13 residues. Generated by immunoSEQ multiplex PCR, the TCRdb table keeps only in-frame clones and is missing some. The sample records 120,000 to 150,000 clones, approximately 87% being singletons. This sequence was found in a woman in her 50s with active or convalescent COVID-19. The sample comprised peripheral blood. This rearrangement joins TRBV2 to TRBJ1-1; D is unclear. The CDR3 bases are TGTGCCAGCAGTGATTGGGCGAACACTGAAGCTTTCTTT. Its protein is CASSDWANTEAFF.